These 17 T cell receptor beta chains came from one sample sequenced in a study of T cell responses to AZD1222 COVID-19 vaccine. Generated by immunoSEQ multiplex PCR, the TCRdb table keeps only in-frame clones and is missing some. The data hold around 160,000 clones, with approximately 78% observed a single time. Sequenced material: peripheral blood, taken on day 0 of MenACWY control vaccination. Receptors originate from an adult in good health.

The V call is TRBV6-5, the J call TRBJ2-1, with 7 bases matching TRBD2. Germline trimming cut 0 bases from V and 2 bases from J; bases unmatched to any gene: 4. Germline V CDR1 and CDR2: MNHEY, SVGAGI. The CDR3 loop spans 16 amino acids. The CDR3 spells CASSYSWRGTYNEQFF. In DNA, the CDR3 is TGTGCCAGCAGTTACTCGTGGCGGGGGACCTACAATGAGCAGTTCTTC.

The CDR3 loop is CASSYPEDRSGNTIYF. In DNA form, the CDR3 reads TGTGCCAGCAGTTACCCGGAGGACCGCTCTGGAAACACCATATATTTT. The J gene is TRBJ1-3, the V gene TRBV2, with D unclear. Germline lookup yields CDR1 SNHLY and CDR2 FYNNEI. The CDR3 runs 16 residues. V was trimmed by 5 bases and J by 0 bases, leaving 14 bases between them.

This clone has a handful of counts. The genes are TRBV10-3 and TRBJ1-5, with 7 bases matching TRBD1. V lost 3 bases, J lost 6 bases, and 14 bases stayed unmatched. The germline gives CDR1 ENHRY, CDR2 SYGVKD. The CDR3 spans 17 residues. In DNA form, the CDR3 reads TGTGCCATCAGTGACCCGGGACAGCCCTTAGGGGGTCAGCCCCAGCATTTT. It codes for CAISDPGQPLGGQPQHF.

This clone was observed a few times. J is TRBJ1-6 and V is TRBV7-9, with TRBD1 matching over 10 bases. This CDR3 region has 14 residues. From germline, CDR1 is SEHNR and CDR2 FQNEAQ (reference sequence). The trim removed 6 bases at V and 7 bases at J, leaving 3 bases unmatched. Written as DNA, the CDR3 is TGTGCCAGCAGGCCGGGACAGGGGAATTCACCCCTCCACTTT. Its protein is CASRPGQGNSPLHF.

In regard to this clone: Just one base apart from a much larger clone, this may be a read error. V is TRBV6-5 and J is TRBJ2-5, with 8 positions matching TRBD2. There are 15 residues in the CDR3. In germline, CDR1 is MNHEY, CDR2 SVGAGI. The CDR3 coding sequence is TGTGCCGGCAGTTTGGGACGGGGGGGCAGAGAGACCCAGTACTTC. Its protein product is CAGSLGRGGRETQYF.

V is TRBV27 and J is TRBJ2-2; possibly TRBD1 for D (5 bases). The CDR3 sequence is 16 residues long. Germline V gene data show CDR1 as MNHEY and CDR2 as SMNVEV (reference sequence). The V end was cut by 1 base, the J end by 3 bases, with 12 bases between. The CDR3 DNA reads as TGTGCCAGCAGTTTATGGGGCGGTTTTGACACCGGGGAGCTGTTTTTT. Protein: CASSLWGGFDTGELFF.

The V call is TRBV2, the J call TRBJ2-7, with TRBD1 matching 8 bases. V was clipped by 2 bases and J by 0 bases; unmatched bases: 0. Germline V lookup: CDR1 SNHLY, CDR2 FYNNEI. There are 14 residues in the CDR3. The CDR3 nucleotides are TGTGCCAGCAGTGAACAGGGGGCCTCCTACGAGCAGTACTTC. Translation: CASSEQGASYEQYF. Full variable domain (remainder filled in from reference TRBV2 and TRBJ2-7): EPEVTQTPSHQVTQMGQEVILRCVPISNHLYFYWYRQILGQKVEFLVSFYNNEISEKSEIFDDQFSVERPDGSNFTLKIRSTKLEDSAMYFCASSEQGASYEQYFGPGTRLTVT.

The V and J genes are TRBV2 and TRBJ1-1; tentative D call: TRBD1 (5 bases). V shed 6 bases and J shed 4 bases, with 15 bases lying between them. CDR3 size: 14 residues. The V gene's germline CDR1 is SNHLY and CDR2 FYNNEI. The CDR3 sequence is CASRAPAGGTEAFF. CDR3 bases: TGTGCCAGCAGGGCCCCCGCTGGGGGCACTGAAGCTTTCTTT.

J is TRBJ2-1 and V is TRBV2, with 12 nucleotides matching TRBD1. Trimming at V came to 6 bases and at J to 6 bases, leaving 6 bases not matched to a gene. The CDR3 has 15 residues. The germline gives CDR1 SNHLY, CDR2 FYNNEI. CDR3: CASRGGDRGPNEQFF. The CDR3 region has the DNA TGTGCCAGCAGAGGTGGGGACAGGGGGCCCAATGAGCAGTTCTTC.

The chain links TRBV12-3 or TRBV12-4 to TRBJ1-1, with D possibly matching TRBD1 (5 bases). V shed 10 bases and J shed 5 bases, with 17 bases lying between them. This CDR3 has 13 amino acids. In DNA, the CDR3 is TGTGCCACCACGCCGCGAGGGGATACTGAAGCTTTCTTT. Protein product: CATTPRGDTEAFF.

The chain employs TRBV4-1 and TRBJ2-7, with TRBD2 matching over 8 bases. The length of the CDR3 is 16 residues. Germline CDR1 MGHRA, CDR2 YSYEKL. Trimming at V came to 1 base and at J to 3 bases, leaving 8 bases not matched to a gene. The CDR3 DNA is TGCGCCAGCAGCCAAGGCCCCCCCAGCGGGGGCTACGAGCAGTACTTC. Translating it yields CASSQGPPSGGYEQYF.

In this sample, this clone turned up once. Other nucleotide sequences in the sample specify the same CDR3. The chain joins TRBV30 to TRBJ1-2; weak D call: TRBD1 (5 bases). The CDR3 loop spans 13 amino acids. The V end was cut by 3 bases, the J end by 5 bases, with 13 bases between. CDR1 and CDR2 from the germline V gene are GTSNPN and SVGIG (reference sequence). CDR3 sequence reads: CAWSRDRPYGYTF. The CDR3 nucleotides are TGTGCCTGGAGCCGAGACAGACCATATGGCTACACCTTC.

CDR3 DNA: TGTGCCAGCAGTTACCCGGGACAAAGGGAGCAGTACGTC. Translating gives CASSYPGQREQYV. This chain uses TRBV6-5 with TRBJ2-7; possibly TRBD1 for D (6 bases). Germline V gives CDR1 MNHEY, CDR2 SVGAGI. The CDR3 spans 13 residues. Trimming stripped 2 bases from V and 7 bases from J, with 12 bases between.

V gene TRBV11-3 combines with J gene TRBJ2-1; 7 positions agree with TRBD1. The V segment lost 4 bases and the J segment 7 bases; nucleotides outside the gene matches: 1. This CDR3 is 12 amino acids long. Germline V gene sequence: CDR1 SGHNT, CDR2 YENEEA. The CDR3 loop is CASSSQGNEQFF. CDR3 DNA: TGTGCCAGCAGCTCACAGGGGAATGAGCAGTTCTTC.

The chain carries TRBV18 and TRBJ1-1; D remains unclear. CDR3 length: 14 amino acids. V gave up 3 bases and J gave up 0 bases, with 8 bases separating them. CDR1 is KGHSH, CDR2 LQKENI, per germline. The CDR3 sequence is CASSPISLNTEAFF. As DNA, the CDR3 is TGTGCCAGCTCACCGATATCCCTGAACACTGAAGCTTTCTTT.

V and J are TRBV6-5 and TRBJ2-7; D might be TRBD2 (5 bases). This CDR3 is 15 amino acids long. Trimming removed 0 bases at V and 6 bases at J, with 15 bases between. CDR1 is MNHEY, CDR2 SVGAGI, per germline. CDR3 region: CASSYSIASAGEQYF. DNA for the CDR3: TGTGCCAGCAGTTACTCGATAGCGAGTGCGGGCGAGCAGTACTTC.

This chain connects TRBV3-1 (or the pseudogene TRBV3-2) to TRBJ1-2; weak D call: TRBD1 (5 bases). Trimming cost V 3 bases and J 6 bases, with 14 bases left between them. Germline V gene lookup returns CDR1 LGHDT and CDR2 YNNKEL (reference sequence). The CDR3 extends over 14 amino acids. The CDR3 DNA sequence: TGTGCCAGCAGCCACCTGGACAAATCCCATGGCTACACCTTC. The encoded protein is CASSHLDKSHGYTF.